The 21 T cell receptor beta chains below were found in one sample sequenced in a study of control samples from healthy donors and cancer patients. Profiled with immunoSEQ multiplex PCR; TCRdb holds only in-frame clones, not every one. The sample shows about 69,000 clones, roughly 91% of them seen only once. The sample comprised PBMCs. The receptor source for this set is a man aged 60 to 75 with lung cancer.

The table lists this clone with a count of one. The chain combines TRBV10-3 with TRBJ1-2, with D maybe TRBD1 (5 bases). V was shortened by 4 bases and J by 2 bases, with 20 bases between the two germline ends. The CDR3 runs 17 residues. Germline-derived CDR1 and CDR2 are ENHRY and SYGVKD. For the CDR3, the DNA is TGTGCCATCAGTGGCCGGGGGAGCAGGGTACCAAACTATGGCTACACCTTC. Its translation: CAISGRGSRVPNYGYTF.

Of note for this clone: The same CDR3 is also encoded by other DNA sequences in this sample. The chain carries TRBV7-9 and TRBJ1-1, with TRBD1 as a possible D gene (5 bases). The germline CDR1 and CDR2 sequences are SEHNR and FQNEAQ (reference sequence). Trimming took 5 bases from V and 2 from J, leaving 9 bases between them. This CDR3 has 13 residues. In DNA form, the CDR3 reads TGTGCCAGCAGCCGTGGGGGTAACACTGAAGCTTTCTTT. It codes for CASSRGGNTEAFF.

This chain uses TRBV27 with TRBJ1-1, with D possibly TRBD1 on 5 matching bases. Germline CDR1 and CDR2: MNHEY and SMNVEV (reference sequence). V lost 6 bases to trimming and J lost 5 bases, with 16 bases between them. The CDR3 runs 14 residues. The CDR3 DNA reads as TGTGCCAGCAGGAAACGGGACGGAGTAACTGAAGCTTTCTTT. Translated, it gives CASRKRDGVTEAFF.

This sequence joins TRBV6-5 and TRBJ1-5; TRBD1 might be the D (6 bases). CDR1 and CDR2 from the germline V gene are MNHEY and SVGAGI. Trimming took off 8 bases at V and 2 bases at J, with 13 bases between the two ends. CDR3 length equals 14 residues. CDR3 sequence: CASDFEGGNQPQHF. DNA for the CDR3: TGTGCCAGCGACTTCGAGGGGGGCAATCAGCCCCAGCATTTT.

CDR3 in amino acids: CASSTGNSGNTIYF. The CDR3 DNA reads TGTGCCAGCTCGACAGGGAACTCTGGAAACACCATATATTTT. The genes are TRBV18 and TRBJ1-3, with TRBD1 identical over 7 bases. V gave up 6 bases and J gave up 0 bases; unmatched junction bases: 2. The CDR3 consists of 14 residues. Germline V lookup: CDR1 KGHSH, CDR2 LQKENI. Based on the CDR3 plus reference TRBV18 and TRBJ1-3, the full variable domain is NAGVMQNPRHLVRRRGQEARLRCSPMKGHSHVYWYRQLPEEGLKFMVYLQKENIIDESGMPKERFSAEFPKEGPSILRIQQVVRGDSAAYFCASSTGNSGNTIYFGEGSWLTVV.

The count of this clone is one. The chain uses TRBV7-9 and TRBJ2-7; 9 nucleotides align to TRBD1. V lost 4 bases, J lost 1 base, and 5 bases stayed unmatched. CDR1 and CDR2 (germline): SEHNR, FQNEAQ (reference sequence). The CDR3 length is 15 residues. The CDR3 DNA follows: TGTGCCAGCAGCTCCTCGGGACAGGGATCCTACGAGCAGTACTTC. As protein: CASSSSGQGSYEQYF.

The chain links TRBV5-1 to TRBJ2-5, with D perhaps matching TRBD2 (6 bases). Germline V gene lookup returns CDR1 SGHRS and CDR2 YFSETQ. V was cut by 4 bases and J by 5 bases, with 15 bases left in between. The CDR3 is made up of 14 amino acids. CDR3 sequence: CASSGGTEGETQYF. The CDR3 DNA reads as TGCGCCAGCAGCGGGGGGACCGAGGGGGAGACCCAGTACTTC.

The chain joins TRBV5-4 to TRBJ2-7, with 7 nucleotides matching TRBD1. Trimming at V came to 3 bases and at J to 2 bases, leaving 8 bases not matched to a gene. CDR1 is SGHNT and CDR2 is YYREEE in the germline V gene (reference sequence). This CDR3 region has 15 residues. The CDR3 sequence: CASSWNPGTAYEQYF. The CDR3 coding sequence is TGTGCCAGCAGCTGGAATCCCGGGACAGCCTACGAGCAGTACTTC.

J is TRBJ1-6 and V is TRBV11-2; TRBD1 is a possible D gene (5 bases). This CDR3 has 15 residues. Trimming removed 0 bases from V and 10 bases from J, with 13 bases in between. CDR1 and CDR2 from the germline V gene are SGHAT and FQNNGV. Here the CDR3 reads CASSLDLGRGSPLHF. CDR3 sequence (DNA): TGTGCCAGCAGCTTAGATCTGGGGCGCGGGTCACCCCTCCACTTT.

CDR3: CASSQDTSPYSNQPQHF. The CDR3, as DNA: TGTGCCAGCAGCCAAGATACCAGTCCTTATAGCAATCAGCCCCAGCATTTT. The chain carries TRBV3-1 (or the pseudogene TRBV3-2) and TRBJ1-5; no clear D. The CDR3 has 17 residues. Trimming left V 0 bases short and J 0 bases short, with 12 bases between. Germline V lookup: CDR1 LGHDT, CDR2 YNNKEL (reference sequence).

The V call is TRBV2, the J call TRBJ2-5; D ambiguous. The V end lost 9 bases, the J end lost 5 bases, and 10 bases lay between the germline ends. Germline CDR1 SNHLY, CDR2 FYNNEI. The CDR3 contains 11 residues. CDR3 in DNA: TGTGCCAGTGGGATGGGGGAGACCCAGTACTTC. Translated: CASGMGETQYF.

CDR3 sequence reads: CASSYSRLQGGTEAFF. CDR3 nucleotide sequence: TGTGCCAGCAGTTACTCTCGATTACAGGGGGGCACTGAAGCTTTCTTT. This sequence joins TRBV6-5 and TRBJ1-1, with 8 bases aligning to TRBD1. The CDR3 is made up of 16 amino acids. Germline V lookup: CDR1 MNHEY, CDR2 SVGAGI. After removal of 0 bases from V and 4 bases from J, the junction contained 7 bases not matched to a gene.

The chain recombines TRBV3-1 (or the pseudogene TRBV3-2) with TRBJ1-1; D not resolved. In germline, CDR1 is LGHDT, CDR2 YNNKEL (reference sequence). The CDR3 totals 11 residues. V shed 4 bases and J shed 5 bases, with 5 bases lying between them. The CDR3 loop reads CASSRGTEAFF. In DNA form, the CDR3 reads TGTGCCAGCAGCCGAGGGACTGAAGCTTTCTTT.

This chain joins TRBV5-6 and TRBJ1-1; TRBD1 matches 12 bases. V shed 4 bases, J shed 3 bases, and the junction held 4 bases outside the gene matches. Germline lookup yields CDR1 SGHDT and CDR2 YYEEEE. The CDR3 has 15 amino acids. The CDR3 nucleotides are TGTGCCAGCAGCGGGACAGGGGGCGAGCACACTGAAGCTTTCTTT. Translated, it gives CASSGTGGEHTEAFF.

The chain links TRBV5-1 to TRBJ1-1, with D maybe TRBD1 (6 bases). The CDR3 is 15 residues long. V lost 4 bases and J lost 5, with 18 bases in between. Germline V gene data show CDR1 as SGHRS and CDR2 as YFSETQ. CDR3 coding DNA: TGCGCCAGCAGCGCCACCCACGGGGGGCAAACTGAAGCTTTCTTT. It specifies CASSATHGGQTEAFF.

The chain carries TRBV6-5 and TRBJ2-4, with TRBD1 as a possible D gene (6 bases). Germline CDR1 is MNHEY and CDR2 is SVGAGI. The V and J ends lost 8 bases and 0 bases respectively, with 11 bases between them. The CDR3 runs to 14 residues. The CDR3 coding sequence is TGTGCCAGCCGACAGGATCTAGCCAAAAACATTCAGTACTTC. Its protein product is CASRQDLAKNIQYF.

This clone was observed a handful of times. The chain uses TRBV6-5 and TRBJ2-3; D ambiguous. Germline loops: CDR1 MNHEY, CDR2 SVGAGI. V lost 2 bases and J 11 bases, leaving 14 bases between the germline ends. The CDR3 has 13 residues. The CDR3 spells CASSYNGQKGQYF. The CDR3 coding sequence is TGTGCCAGCAGTTACAATGGCCAGAAGGGGCAGTATTTT.

The rearrangement links TRBV7-6 to TRBJ2-7, with D uncertain. The length of the CDR3 is 16 residues. V was trimmed by 6 bases and J by 6 bases, leaving 24 bases between them. Germline V gives CDR1 SGHVS, CDR2 FNYEAQ. CDR3 amino acids: CASRAGPTSLLREQYF. DNA of the CDR3: TGTGCCAGCAGGGCCGGGCCGACGTCCCTGCTTCGCGAGCAGTACTTC.

The rearrangement joins TRBV4-2 to TRBJ1-3, with D uncertain. The germline V gene encodes CDR1 LGHNA and CDR2 YNFKEQ. V lost 1 base and J 4 bases, leaving 23 bases between the germline ends. The CDR3 is 19 residues long. In nucleotides, the CDR3 is TGTGCCAGCAGCCAAGCCCCCCCGGAGGCGGACTTTATCGGAAACACCATATATTTT. Its protein product is CASSQAPPEADFIGNTIYF.

This sequence joins TRBV7-9 and TRBJ2-1; D is ambiguous. Germline V lookup: CDR1 SEHNR, CDR2 FQNEAQ (reference sequence). With 4 bases removed from V and 4 bases from J, the gap between germline ends came to 8 bases. The length of the CDR3 is 13 residues. The CDR3 sequence is CASSSDPYNEQFF. The CDR3 DNA follows: TGTGCCAGCAGCTCTGACCCATACAATGAGCAGTTCTTC.

CDR3 loop: CASSLGLDTQYF. In nucleotides, the CDR3 is TGTGCCAGCAGCTTAGGGTTAGATACGCAGTATTTT. This rearrangement joins TRBV7-2 to TRBJ2-3, with D uncertain. CDR3 length: 12 amino acids. CDR1 is SGHTA and CDR2 is FQGNSA in the germline V gene. V was clipped by 1 base and J by 5 bases, with 4 bases between them.